This T cell receptor (beta chain) emerged from a study of response to subunit inactivated influenza vaccine. TCRdb reprocessed the RT-PCR reads with MiXCR, giving one entry per CDR3 protein. The table lists fewer than 800,000 distinct CDR3 sequences, about a sixth of them singletons. The germline CDR1 and CDR2 sequences are SGDLS and YYNGEE. Deletions cut 7 bases from V and 10 bases from J, with 12 bases between. The CDR3 loop spans 11 amino acids. This material consisted of PBMCs from blood, taken about 11 days after vaccination. The chain joins TRBV9 to TRBJ1-5; D remains ambiguous. This clonotype was sampled from a man in his forties or fifties who received an inactivated influenza vaccine. This CDR3 reads CASGEVHPQHF. The CDR3 bases are TGTGCCAGCGGGGAGGTGCATCCCCAGCATTTT.